The next 3 T cell receptor beta chains were all read from a single sample in a study of identical twins. TCRdb redid the calling of the 5' RACE reads with MiXCR, one entry per CDR3 protein. The sample contains 650,000 to 750,000 distinct CDR3 sequences, approximately 22% of which appear only once. These data also featured in a second study, about T cells expressing NK-cell markers.

What was sequenced was PBMCs. The origin of the receptors is a woman in her late teens or twenties in good health.

This clonotype was counted only a few times. This sequence joins TRBV10-1 and TRBJ2-3; possible D gene TRBD2, 5 bases. V lost 4 bases and J lost 2, with 19 bases in between. Germline values: CDR1 WNHNN, CDR2 SYGVQD (reference sequence). This CDR3 comprises 17 residues. The chain's CDR3 is CASSASWTPSLTDTQYF. Written as DNA, the CDR3 is TGCGCCAGCAGTGCATCCTGGACTCCCTCTCTCACAGATACGCAGTATTTT.

This clonotype was detected many times. A read error may produce the germline difference seen at one junction end. The V and J genes are TRBV20-1 and TRBJ2-5; maybe TRBD2 (6 bases). The CDR3 is 12 amino acids. Germline CDR1 and CDR2: DFQATT and SNEGSKA (reference sequence). The CDR3: CSARKVAEDILF. The CDR3 region has the DNA TGCAGTGCTAGGAAGGTAGCGGAAGATATTCTCTTC.

This clonotype was found a few times. The chain joins TRBV4-3 to TRBJ2-1, with D tentatively TRBD2 (5 bases). Germline V gene lookup returns CDR1 LGHNA and CDR2 YSLEER. With 0 bases removed from V and 0 bases from J, the gap between germline ends came to 12 bases. The CDR3 contains 17 residues. The CDR3 DNA reads TGCGCCAGCAGCCAAGACGGGCTAGCCTACTCCTACAATGAGCAGTTCTTC. Its protein product is CASSQDGLAYSYNEQFF.